The 27 T cell receptor beta chains below come from one sample, sequenced in a study of high-grade serous ovarian cancer treatment subgroups (dated by TCRdb to the early 2020s). The tumor samples were collected prior to definitive surgery or chemotherapy. Libraries came from the immunoSEQ multiplex PCR assay. TCRdb retrieved this table from immuneACCESS and kept in-frame rearrangements only. Not all clones are present; in checked studies, unresolved V genes account for under half, and no reason is known for the remainder. In all, the sample holds about 6,800 clones, and about 79% of those were seen once. Approximately 4.8% of the sample lies in the top ten. The sequencing input was tumor tissue. The receptors stem from a human donor with high-grade serous ovarian cancer.

This rearrangement joins TRBV18 to TRBJ2-5; 7 nucleotides line up with TRBD1. Germline values: CDR1 KGHSH, CDR2 LQKENI. This CDR3 is 14 amino acids long. Trimming removed 6 bases from V and 5 bases from J; junction bases left unmatched: 9. CDR3 nucleotides: TGTGCCAGCTCCCGACAGGGCGTGGGGGAGACCCAGTACTTC. It translates to CASSRQGVGETQYF.

CDR3 in amino acids: CASSFILGSRDTQYF. CDR3 DNA sequence: TGTGCCAGCAGTTTTATACTAGGATCCAGGGATACGCAGTATTTT. The chain couples TRBV27 to TRBJ2-3; D is perhaps TRBD2 (5 bases). V was trimmed by 3 bases and J by 6 bases, leaving 16 bases between them. The CDR3 loop spans 15 amino acids. The germline V gene encodes CDR1 MNHEY and CDR2 SMNVEV (reference sequence).

V and J are TRBV19 and TRBJ2-3, with 8 bases lining up with TRBD1. The germline gives CDR1 LNHDA, CDR2 SQIVND (reference sequence). V shed 5 bases, J shed 4 bases, and the junction held 5 bases outside the gene matches. The CDR3 runs to 14 residues. CDR3 amino acids: CASSQVQGADTQYF. The CDR3 DNA sequence: TGTGCCAGTAGTCAGGTACAGGGGGCAGATACGCAGTATTTT.

The V and J genes are TRBV30 and TRBJ1-2, with 10 bases fitting TRBD1. Germline-derived CDR1 and CDR2 are GTSNPN and SVGIG (reference sequence). This CDR3 has 13 residues. V trimming: 1 base; J trimming: 6 bases; junction bases outside the gene matches: 2. DNA of the CDR3: TGTGCCTGGAGTGAGGGACAGGGGAATGGCTACACCTTC. As protein: CAWSEGQGNGYTF. Full variable domain (outside the CDR3, taken from reference TRBV30 and TRBJ1-2): SQTIHQWPATLVQPVGSPLSLECTVEGTSNPNLYWYRQAAGRGLQLLFYSVGIGQISSEVPQNLSASRPQDRQFILSSKKLLLSDSGFYLCAWSEGQGNGYTFGSGTRLTVV.

The count of this clone is one. The chain is built from TRBV5-4 and TRBJ2-5; weak D call: TRBD2 (5 bases). The V end lost 3 bases, the J end lost 5 bases, and 14 bases lay between the germline ends. The CDR3 loop spans 14 amino acids. Germline V gene lookup returns CDR1 SGHNT and CDR2 YYREEE (reference sequence). In nucleotides, the CDR3 is TGTGCCAGCAGCTCGGAGTCTAGCCGGGAGACCCAGTACTTC. It specifies CASSSESSRETQYF. Filled out from reference TRBV5-4 and TRBJ2-5, the complete variable domain reads ETGVTQSPTHLIKTRGQQVTLRCSSQSGHNTVSWYQQALGQGPQFIFQYYREEENGRGNFPPRFSGLQFPNYSSELNVNALELDDSALYLCASSSESSRETQYFGPGTRLLVL.

The rearrangement joins TRBV7-3 to TRBJ2-3; D is possibly TRBD2 (5 bases). The CDR3 length is 12 residues. Germline CDR1 is SGHTA and CDR2 is FQGTGA. Deletions cut 4 bases from V and 8 bases from J, with 10 bases between. The CDR3 sequence: CASSSAAGTQYF. The CDR3 DNA sequence: TGTGCCAGCAGCTCCGCCGCGGGTACGCAGTATTTT.

The V call is TRBV19, the J call TRBJ2-1; D remains ambiguous. Trimming took 6 bases from V and 0 from J, leaving 12 bases between them. In germline, CDR1 is LNHDA, CDR2 SQIVND (reference sequence). The CDR3 has 15 amino acids. The CDR3 sequence is CASRRRWSSYNEQFF. The CDR3 DNA reads as TGTGCCAGTAGAAGACGGTGGAGCTCCTACAATGAGCAGTTCTTC. Combining the CDR3 with reference TRBV19 and TRBJ2-1 gives the whole variable domain DGGITQSPKYLFRKEGQNVTLSCEQNLNHDAMYWYRQDPGQGLRLIYYSQIVNDFQKGDIAEGYSVSREKKESFPLTVTSAQKNPTAFYLCASRRRWSSYNEQFFGPGTRLTVL.

This clone has a single count. The chain joins TRBV21-1 to TRBJ1-4. TRBV21-1 has pseudogene status. CDR3 length: 20 residues. CDR3 DNA: TGTGCCAGCAGCAACAAGAAACCCTGCCAGACCCCGGAGACTAATGAAAAACTGTTTTTT. Its translation: CASSNKKPCQTPETNEKLFF.

This clone was seen more than once but under ten times. The chain uses TRBV7-9 and TRBJ1-6, with 7 nucleotides matching TRBD1. The V segment lost 6 bases and the J segment 5 bases; nucleotides outside the gene matches: 4. This CDR3 comprises 14 residues. Germline CDR1 is SEHNR and CDR2 is FQNEAQ (reference sequence). CDR3 nucleotide sequence: TGTGCCAGCAGATCTGGACAGGATAATTCACCCCTCCACTTT. Translating gives CASRSGQDNSPLHF.

The chain combines TRBV4-2 with TRBJ2-7; D unclear. V lost 5 bases, J lost 6 bases, and 11 bases lay in between. The CDR3 contains 12 residues. Germline V gene data show CDR1 as LGHNA and CDR2 as YNFKEQ. The CDR3 DNA follows: TGTGCCAGCAGCTCGACCGCAGTCGAGCAGTACTTC. Residues: CASSSTAVEQYF.

The chain combines TRBV4-3 with TRBJ1-2, with no clear D. The germline V and J ends were trimmed by 0 bases and 2 bases, with 7 bases remaining between them. The CDR3 consists of 14 residues. Germline V gene sequence: CDR1 LGHNA, CDR2 YSLEER. This CDR3 is CASSQENANYGYTF. DNA for the CDR3: TGCGCCAGCAGCCAAGAAAACGCAAACTATGGCTACACCTTC.

By share of the sample, this clone is large (0.1 to 1%). A read error may account for a junction end that differs from germline. The chain couples TRBV27 to TRBJ2-5, with no clear D. The CDR3 is 11 amino acids. Germline lookup yields CDR1 MNHEY and CDR2 SMNVEV (reference sequence). CDR3 loop: CASRSQVTQYF. In DNA form, the CDR3 reads TGTGCCAGCAGATCTCAAGTGACCCAGTACTTC.

V gene TRBV7-2 combines with J gene TRBJ1-4; the D gene is possibly TRBD1 (5 bases). V lost 3 bases and J 3 bases, leaving 8 bases between the germline ends. The length of the CDR3 is 14 residues. CDR1 and CDR2 from the germline V gene are SGHTA and FQGNSA. The CDR3 nucleotides read TGTGCCAGCAGCTTTCAGGGTGCTAATGAAAAACTGTTTTTT. This translates into CASSFQGANEKLFF. Full variable domain (remainder filled in from reference TRBV7-2 and TRBJ1-4): GAGVSQSPSNKVTEKGKDVELRCDPISGHTALYWYRQSLGQGLEFLIYFQGNSAPDKSGLPSDRFSAERTGGSVSTLTIQRTQQEDSAVYLCASSFQGANEKLFFGSGTQLSVL.

The chain links TRBV11-2 to TRBJ2-7; 7 nucleotides align to TRBD1. Germline V CDR1 and CDR2: SGHAT, FQNNGV. This CDR3 comprises 14 residues. J was trimmed by 7 bases and V by 1 base; bases with no gene match: 7. CDR3 in DNA: TGTGCCAGCAGCTTAGCCGGGACAGCCGGGGAGCAGTACTTC. Translating gives CASSLAGTAGEQYF.

This clone has a single count. This chain connects TRBV10-3 to TRBJ2-1, with D unresolved. The CDR3 has 13 residues. Germline V lookup: CDR1 ENHRY, CDR2 SYGVKD. V was cut by 7 bases and J by 6 bases, with 13 bases left in between. The CDR3 bases are TGTGCCATCACTGCTAAGCTGGGCAATGAGCAGTTCTTC. It codes for CAITAKLGNEQFF.

The chain is built from TRBV7-6 and TRBJ2-5, with D possibly matching TRBD2 (6 bases). V was trimmed by 5 bases and J by 5 bases, leaving 12 bases between them. CDR1 and CDR2 from the germline V gene are SGHVS and FNYEAQ. This CDR3 region has 13 residues. The CDR3 DNA reads TGTGCCAGCAGCCCGCTAGCGAGGGAGACCCAGTACTTC. Translating gives CASSPLARETQYF.

This chain connects TRBV10-3 to TRBJ2-3; tentative D call: TRBD1 (5 bases). Between the trimmed V and J ends, which lost 3 bases and 0 bases, there was a span of 13 bases. The CDR3 sequence is 16 residues long. The germline gives CDR1 ENHRY, CDR2 SYGVKD. The CDR3 sequence is CAISEYQGGSTDTQYF. Written as DNA, the CDR3 is TGTGCCATCAGTGAATATCAGGGCGGAAGCACAGATACGCAGTATTTT.

The CDR3: CASQLGPANEQFF. The DNA of the CDR3 is TGTGCCAGCCAACTGGGCCCGGCCAATGAGCAGTTCTTC. This chain connects TRBV7-2 to TRBJ2-1, with D hard to call. V gave up 8 bases and J gave up 6 bases, with 14 bases separating them. This CDR3 is built from 13 residues. Germline V lookup: CDR1 SGHTA, CDR2 FQGNSA. The whole variable domain, remainder taken from reference TRBV7-2 and TRBJ2-1, is GAGVSQSPSNKVTEKGKDVELRCDPISGHTALYWYRQSLGQGLEFLIYFQGNSAPDKSGLPSDRFSAERTGGSVSTLTIQRTQQEDSAVYLCASQLGPANEQFFGPGTRLTVL.

The chain employs TRBV9 and TRBJ2-2; maybe TRBD1 (6 bases). CDR1 and CDR2 from the germline V gene are SGDLS and YYNGEE. V was cut by 4 bases and J by 0 bases, with 13 bases left in between. The CDR3 runs 16 residues. The CDR3 reads CASSSRQVANTGELFF. The CDR3, as DNA: TGTGCCAGCAGCTCCCGACAGGTGGCGAACACCGGGGAGCTGTTTTTT.

V usage is TRBV5-1 and J usage is TRBJ2-3; D is tentatively TRBD1 or TRBD2 (5 bases each). Germline values: CDR1 SGHRS, CDR2 YFSETQ. The CDR3 is 13 residues long. The ends were cut back, 4 bases at V and 2 bases at J, with 8 bases in the middle. DNA of the CDR3: TGCGCCAGCAGCGACGGGACCACAGATACGCAGTATTTT. This encodes CASSDGTTDTQYF.

The J gene is TRBJ2-7, the V gene TRBV25-1; D might be TRBD2 (7 bases). Germline V gives CDR1 MGHDK, CDR2 SYGVNS. There are 14 residues in the CDR3. The V end lost 0 bases, the J end lost 5 bases, and 11 bases lay between the germline ends. The CDR3 region is CASSEYGGADEQYF. CDR3 nucleotide sequence: TGTGCCAGCAGTGAATATGGGGGGGCGGACGAGCAGTACTTC.

J is TRBJ2-2 and V is TRBV6-6; tentatively, D is TRBD1 (6 bases). This CDR3 has 13 residues. CDR1 is MNHNY, CDR2 SVGAGI, per germline (reference sequence). Trimming removed 2 bases from V and 13 bases from J, with 14 bases in between. The CDR3 sequence is CASSYQHRDMLFF. For the CDR3, the DNA is TGTGCCAGCAGTTACCAACACAGGGATATGCTGTTTTTT.

DNA of the CDR3: TGTGCCAGTAGTAAGGACAGGTACAATGAGCAGTTCTTC. Translation: CASSKDRYNEQFF. V is TRBV19 and J is TRBJ2-1; 7 bases are a match to TRBD1. This CDR3 has 13 residues. CDR1 is LNHDA and CDR2 is SQIVND in the germline V gene (reference sequence). Losses at the gene ends were 4 bases for V and 4 bases for J; bases not matched to a gene: 1. Full variable domain (rest looked up from reference TRBV19 and TRBJ2-1): DGGITQSPKYLFRKEGQNVTLSCEQNLNHDAMYWYRQDPGQGLRLIYYSQIVNDFQKGDIAEGYSVSREKKESFPLTVTSAQKNPTAFYLCASSKDRYNEQFFGPGTRLTVL.

The V and J genes are TRBV6-6 and TRBJ1-6; unclear D gene. The CDR3 has 15 amino acids. CDR1 is MNHNY and CDR2 is SVGAGI in the germline V gene (reference sequence). The ends were cut back, 2 bases at V and 8 bases at J, with 13 bases in the middle. CDR3 sequence (DNA): TGTGCCAGCAGTTACGCGAAGGCGAGTGATTCACCCCTCCACTTT. As protein: CASSYAKASDSPLHF.

The CDR3 coding sequence is TGTGCCAGCAGCGTAGACGCTAGCGGGGGGGCCTTGGACAAAAACATTCAGTACTTC. Translating gives CASSVDASGGALDKNIQYF. V and J are TRBV9 and TRBJ2-4; 12 bases map to TRBD2. The trim removed 0 bases at V and 3 bases at J, leaving 10 bases unmatched. The V gene's germline CDR1 is SGDLS and CDR2 YYNGEE. The length of the CDR3 is 19 residues.

DNA of the CDR3: TGTGCCTGGAGGTCAGGGGGGGACTTTGAAGCTTTCTTT. Translated: CAWRSGGDFEAFF. The chain uses TRBV30 and TRBJ1-1, with TRBD1 matching over 7 bases. The ends lost 3 bases at V and 7 bases at J; junction bases unmatched: 8. CDR3 length equals 13 residues. The V gene's germline CDR1 is GTSNPN and CDR2 SVGIG (reference sequence).

This chain links TRBV9 with TRBJ2-7; TRBD1 aligns across 8 bases. Germline V gene sequence: CDR1 SGDLS, CDR2 YYNGEE. The CDR3 is made up of 15 amino acids. V was clipped by 3 bases and J by 4 bases; unmatched bases: 9. The CDR3 DNA is TGTGCCAGCAGCGCGTCAGGGGGCGGCCTATACGAGCAGTACTTC. Translating it yields CASSASGGGLYEQYF.